This is a list of T cell receptor beta chains from one sample in a study of vaccination and CD4 T cells after COVID-19. TCRdb re-called the PCR reads with MiXCR, one entry per CDR3 protein. The repertoire consists of around 15,000 distinct CDR3 sequences, with 52% occurring once and the leading ten covering approximately 17%. These TCRs' antigens remain unknown. Source: CD4+ T cells from blood, cultured in vitro, taken about 7 months after SARS-CoV-2 vaccination. The receptor source for this set is a human donor who had recovered from COVID-19. Both conserved end residues are part of each CDR3. Fields, in order: J gene, clone size, D gene, V gene, CDR3 length, CDR3 DNA, CDR3 protein. D genes are given only for firm matches. Rows may omit the clone size; those that give it use once, few, many or a size class.

TRBJ2-5 medium-sized TRBD2 TRBV30 14 TGTGCCTGGAGCACCTACGGGGGGAAGGAGACCCAGTACTTC CAWSTYGGKETQYF
TRBJ1-1 few NA TRBV7-9 13 TGTGCCAGCAGCCCCTATTCGGCCACTGAAGCTTTCTTT CASSPYSATEAFF
TRBJ1-2 few NA TRBV15 18 TGTGCCACCAGCAGAGTAGGAGCTGGGACTCGGTCTAACTATGGCTACACCTTC CATSRVGAGTRSNYGYTF
TRBJ1-5 NA NA TRBV6-1 14 TGTGCCAGCAGTGAAGCCTGGAAGGGCCAGCCCCAGCATTTT CASSEAWKGQPQHF
TRBJ1-1 NA NA TRBV7-2 13 TGTGCCAGCAGCTTAAGGGGACGCACTGAAGCTTTCTTT CASSLRGRTEAFF
TRBJ1-2 NA TRBD1 TRBV19 12 TGTGCCAGTATAACAGGGGACTATGGCTACACCTTC CASITGDYGYTF
TRBJ2-5 NA NA TRBV6-2/TRBV6-3 15 TGTGCCAGCAGCCAAAGGACTTGGTACCAAGAGACCCAGTACTTC CASSQRTWYQETQYF
TRBJ2-7 few TRBD2 TRBV7-2 15 TGTGCCAGCAGTCCCGGCGGGGGTGGTTCCTACGAGCAGTACTTC CASSPGGGGSYEQYF
TRBJ2-3 NA NA TRBV6-1 13 TGTGCCAGCAGGGGATCTAGCACAGATACGCAGTATTTT CASRGSSTDTQYF
TRBJ2-5 NA NA TRBV15 15 TGTGCCATCAGCAGAGAGGGGGGGCGTGGGGAGACCCAGTACTTC CAISREGGRGETQYF
TRBJ2-7 NA TRBD1 TRBV5-4 14 TGTGCCAGCAGCTCCGGACAGGGGGCTGGGGAGCAGTACTTC CASSSGQGAGEQYF
TRBJ2-3 NA NA TRBV20-1 12 TGCAGTGCCCTAAGGGGCTCGGATACGCAGTATTTT CSALRGSDTQYF
TRBJ2-3 NA NA TRBV4-3 16 TGCGCCAGCAGCCAAGATCTATCAAGGATAACAGATACGCAGTATTTT CASSQDLSRITDTQYF
TRBJ1-6 NA NA TRBV7-2 17 TGTGCCAGCAGCTATCAGGGTAGTCGCTCCTATAATTCACCCCTCCACTTT CASSYQGSRSYNSPLHF
TRBJ1-4 NA NA TRBV15 16 TGTGCCACCAGCAGAGGTCTTGCGGGGCGTGCTGAAAAACTGTTTTTT CATSRGLAGRAEKLFF
TRBJ1-1 few NA TRBV6-1 14 TGTGCCAGCAGTCGGGACTCACTGAACACTGAAGCTTTCTTT CASSRDSLNTEAFF
TRBJ2-3 NA NA TRBV27 15 TGTGCCAGCAGTGGCGGACATACTAGCACAGATACGCAGTATTTT CASSGGHTSTDTQYF
TRBJ2-5 NA TRBD2 TRBV6-1 15 TGTGCCAGCAGGAGGACTAGCGGGAGAGACGAGACCCAGTACTTC CASRRTSGRDETQYF
TRBJ2-1 NA NA TRBV15 14 TGTGCCACCAGCTCCGGCAGGGGATACAATGAGCAGTTCTTC CATSSGRGYNEQFF
TRBJ1-2 few NA TRBV5-4 12 TGTGCCAGCAGCTTGGATTGGGGCAGCTACACCTTC CASSLDWGSYTF
TRBJ1-2 NA TRBD1 TRBV7-9 15 TGTGCCAGCAGCCGGATGGGGGACAGGACTGATGGCTACACCTTC CASSRMGDRTDGYTF
TRBJ1-5 NA NA TRBV6-1 12 TGTGCCAGCAGTGAAGGAGCCAGAACCCAGCATTTT CASSEGARTQHF
TRBJ2-5 NA NA TRBV7-8 14 TGTGCCAGCAGCCTGGGGCGCTTTCAAGAGACCCAGTACTTC CASSLGRFQETQYF
TRBJ2-3 NA NA TRBV6-1 14 TGTGCCAGCACTCTTGACTATAGCACAGATACGCAGTATTTT CASTLDYSTDTQYF
TRBJ2-1 NA NA TRBV6-5 13 TGTGCCAGCAGTTATCAGGCTTCTATTGAGCAGTTCTTC CASSYQASIEQFF
TRBJ2-5 NA NA TRBV18 14 TGTGCCAGCTCACTCGATCACCTCCTGGAGACCCAGTACTTC CASSLDHLLETQYF
TRBJ1-2 NA NA TRBV20-1 12 TGCAGTGCGTCAGAGGGGACCTATGGCTACACCTTC CSASEGTYGYTF
TRBJ2-3 NA NA TRBV20-1 13 TGCAGTGCCCAGTGGTGGGGCACAGATACGCAGTATTTT CSAQWWGTDTQYF
TRBJ2-7 NA NA TRBV20-1 15 TGCAGTGCTAGAGATGCGGTCAGGGCCACCTACGAGCAGTACTTC CSARDAVRATYEQYF
TRBJ1-2 NA NA TRBV2 12 TGTGCCAGCGCCATGTCAGAGTATGGCTACACCTTC CASAMSEYGYTF
TRBJ1-2 NA NA TRBV27 14 TGTGCCAGCAGTCGGACAGCAGAAGACTATGGCTACACCTTC CASSRTAEDYGYTF
TRBJ1-1 NA TRBD1 TRBV6-1 13 TGTGCCAGCAGTCCTGGGACAGGGCCTGAAGCTTTCTTT CASSPGTGPEAFF
TRBJ2-3 NA NA TRBV11-1 16 TGTGCCAGCAGCTTGGGGTATGGAGGGGGCTCAGATACGCAGTATTTT CASSLGYGGGSDTQYF
TRBJ1-2 NA NA TRBV2 14 TGTGCCAGCAGTAAAAGGACGGGAAACTATGGCTACACCTTC CASSKRTGNYGYTF
TRBJ1-6 few NA TRBV24-1 15 TGTGCCACCAGTGGGATTGGGATTAGGGATTCACCCCTCCACTTT CATSGIGIRDSPLHF
TRBJ1-5 NA NA TRBV4-1 16 TGCGCCAGCAGCCAGCCACTCGGCAGGGTCGATCAGCCCCAGCATTTT CASSQPLGRVDQPQHF
TRBJ2-5 medium-sized NA TRBV7-2 14 TGTGCCAGCAGCTTAGTCGCGGCATCAGAGACCCAGTACTTC CASSLVAASETQYF
TRBJ1-5 NA NA TRBV18 16 TGTGCCAGCTCACCACCGGAAGGGAATAGCAATCAGCCCCAGCATTTT CASSPPEGNSNQPQHF
TRBJ1-2 NA TRBD1 TRBV10-3 15 TGTGCCATCAGTGAGCGGACAGGGCCTAACTATGGCTACACCTTC CAISERTGPNYGYTF
TRBJ1-2 NA NA TRBV15 14 TGTGCCACCAGCAGAGATTTAGGGGGCTATGGCTACACCTTC CATSRDLGGYGYTF
TRBJ2-3 once NA TRBV20-1 11 TGCAGTGCCTATCTGGGGGATACGCAGTATTTT CSAYLGDTQYF
TRBJ2-5 NA NA TRBV7-2 12 TGTGCCAGCAGCTTACGGGCGGGGAAGGAGTACTTC CASSLRAGKEYF
TRBJ1-6 NA NA TRBV19 14 TGTGCCAGTAGTAGTGACTGGGAGAGCTCACCCCTCCACTTT CASSSDWESSPLHF
TRBJ2-5 few NA TRBV20-1 12 TGCAGTGCTACGCGGGGTCAAGAGACCCAGTACTTC CSATRGQETQYF
TRBJ1-1 NA NA TRBV4-1 16 TGCGCCAGCAGCCAAGGGTCAGGGGCTTGGAGCACTGAAGCTTTCTTT CASSQGSGAWSTEAFF